The next 29 T cell receptor beta chains were all read from a single sample in a study of CD8 T cell repertoires and HIV-1 epitope variants. These receptors lack a known antigen. Profiled with immunoSEQ multiplex PCR; TCRdb holds only in-frame clones, not every one. The sample shows some 2,400 clones, approximately 70% of them seen only once. The specimen was cultured CD8+ T cells derived from PBMCs. The receptors stem from a male donor with HIV.

The chain has TRBV9 and TRBJ2-1; possibly TRBD1 for D (6 bases). The germline V gene encodes CDR1 SGDLS and CDR2 YYNGEE. The CDR3 covers 16 residues. V lost 0 bases and J 3 bases, leaving 13 bases between the germline ends. The CDR3 region is CASSVEGTRVYNEQFF. The CDR3 DNA sequence: TGTGCCAGCAGCGTAGAGGGGACACGAGTCTACAATGAGCAGTTCTTC.

This clone was counted between two and nine times. This chain connects TRBV4-2 to TRBJ2-1; 7 bases are shared with TRBD2. The ends lost 1 base at V and 9 bases at J; junction bases unmatched: 0. This CDR3 comprises 12 residues. CDR1 and CDR2 (germline): LGHNA, YNFKEQ. CDR3 DNA: TGTGCCAGCAGCCAAGCGGGGGGTGAGCAGTTCTTC. Translated, it gives CASSQAGGEQFF.

The chain employs TRBV5-1 and TRBJ2-7; D may be TRBD1 or TRBD2 (5 bases each). This CDR3 has 13 residues. Trimming stripped 4 bases from V and 3 bases from J, with 11 bases between. Germline V CDR1 and CDR2: SGHRS, YFSETQ. The CDR3 spells CASSPWDGYEQYF. CDR3 bases: TGCGCCAGCAGCCCATGGGACGGCTACGAGCAGTACTTC.

There are a few counts of this clone. V is TRBV28 and J is TRBJ2-1, with 10 bases matching TRBD2. Per germline, CDR1 MDHEN and CDR2 SYDVKM. The CDR3 covers 14 residues. V lost 7 bases to trimming and J lost 5 bases; unmatched junction nucleotides: 5. The CDR3: CASMGLANDNEQFF. The CDR3 DNA sequence: TGTGCCAGCATGGGACTAGCGAACGACAATGAGCAGTTCTTC.

This clone was seen just once. The rearrangement links TRBV10-3 to TRBJ1-5; D not certain. Germline V gives CDR1 ENHRY, CDR2 SYGVKD. The CDR3 totals 14 residues. Trimming removed 3 bases at V and 2 bases at J, with 8 bases between. CDR3 sequence (DNA): TGTGCCATCAGTGATCGGGGTGGCAATCAGCCCCAGCATTTT. Protein: CAISDRGGNQPQHF.

V usage is TRBV6-1 and J usage is TRBJ1-1; 10 bases map to TRBD1. The CDR3 has 14 residues. Germline V CDR1 and CDR2: MNHNS, SASEGT. J gave up 1 base and V 6 bases, and 2 bases lay outside the gene matches. The CDR3 nucleotides read TGTGCCAGCAGGGACAGGGGGTGGAACACTGAAGCTTTCTTT. Amino acids: CASRDRGWNTEAFF.

The chain recombines TRBV5-8 with TRBJ2-1, with no clear D. Germline assignment: CDR1 SGHTS and CDR2 YDEGEE. This CDR3 region has 11 residues. With 0 bases removed from V and 9 bases from J, the gap between germline ends came to 4 bases. CDR3 region: CASSLGSEQFF. The CDR3, as DNA: TGTGCCAGCAGCTTGGGGTCTGAGCAGTTCTTC. The full variable domain, in which reference TRBV5-8 and TRBJ2-1 provide the parts outside the CDR3, is EAGVTQSPTHLIKTRGQQATLRCSPISGHTSVYWYQQALGLGLQFLLWYDEGEERNRGNFPPRFSGRQFPNYSSELNVNALELEDSALYLCASSLGSEQFFGPGTRLTVL.

The V and J genes are TRBV6-4 and TRBJ2-3, with 13 bases aligning to TRBD2. The V gene end was trimmed by 0 bases and the J gene end by 4 bases; junction bases not matched to a gene: 1. Germline assignment: CDR1 MRHNA and CDR2 SNTAGT. CDR3 size: 16 residues. The CDR3 region is CASSDSGTSGADTQYF. As DNA, the CDR3 is TGTGCCAGCAGTGACTCCGGGACTAGCGGGGCAGATACGCAGTATTTT.

The V call is TRBV27, the J call TRBJ2-3, with D unresolved. V lost 6 bases and J 0 bases, leaving 16 bases between the germline ends. Germline loops: CDR1 MNHEY, CDR2 SMNVEV (reference sequence). CDR3 length equals 16 residues. CDR3 sequence (DNA): TGTGCCAGCAGGCCTCTCAGACCCCCTAGCACAGATACGCAGTATTTT. Translating gives CASRPLRPPSTDTQYF.

A single count supports this clone. V and J are TRBV7-9 and TRBJ2-1, with D unclear. V was trimmed by 1 base and J by 10 bases, leaving 8 bases between them. Per the germline V gene, CDR1 is SEHNR and CDR2 is FQNEAQ (reference sequence). The CDR3 sequence is 12 residues long. In nucleotides, the CDR3 is TGTGCCAGCAGCTTAGTAGGGCAGGAGCAGTTCTTC. As protein: CASSLVGQEQFF.

The chain uses TRBV19 and TRBJ2-2; no clear D. The germline V gene has CDR1 LNHDA and CDR2 SQIVND (reference sequence). There are 12 residues in the CDR3. V gave up 2 bases and J gave up 5 bases, with 3 bases separating them. The CDR3 coding sequence is TGTGCCAGTAGTATATTAACCGGGGAGCTGTTTTTT. Translated: CASSILTGELFF.

The rearrangement links TRBV6-4 to TRBJ2-1; D tentatively fits TRBD1 or TRBD2 (5 bases each). The ends were cut back, 3 bases at V and 11 bases at J, with 20 bases in the middle. The CDR3 consists of 15 residues. Germline CDR1 MRHNA, CDR2 SNTAGT. This CDR3 reads CASSDQLDGGNQQFF. The CDR3 DNA follows: TGTGCCAGCAGTGATCAACTAGATGGGGGTAATCAGCAGTTCTTC.

This rearrangement joins TRBV6-5 to TRBJ2-3; 9 bases are shared with TRBD2. CDR1 is MNHEY, CDR2 SVGAGI, per germline. V dropped 5 bases and J dropped 4; count of bases not matched to a gene: 4. This CDR3 is built from 14 residues. The CDR3 reads CASSRLAAPDTQYF. CDR3 nucleotides: TGTGCCAGCAGTCGACTAGCGGCACCAGATACGCAGTATTTT.

V gene TRBV18 combines with J gene TRBJ2-3; either TRBD1 or TRBD2 may fit D (5 bases each). CDR3 length: 15 amino acids. In germline, CDR1 is KGHSH, CDR2 LQKENI. Trimming pared 3 bases from V and 1 base from J, leaving 11 bases between. CDR3 bases: TGTGCCAGCTCACCGGGGACCACCGGCACAGATACGCAGTATTTT. Amino acid sequence: CASSPGTTGTDTQYF.

V is TRBV2 and J is TRBJ2-1; 8 nucleotides match TRBD1. Germline-derived CDR1 and CDR2 are SNHLY and FYNNEI. The CDR3 is made up of 17 amino acids. V shed 2 bases and J 7 bases; nucleotides not matched to a gene: 13. Here the CDR3 DNA reads TGTGCCAGCAGTGAACCCAAGGACAGGGTGGTTGGGAATGAGCAGTTCTTC. This translates into CASSEPKDRVVGNEQFF.

This clone was counted between two and nine times. The rearrangement links TRBV6-5 to TRBJ2-1; 9 bases agree with TRBD1. The germline V gene has CDR1 MNHEY and CDR2 SVGAGI. There are 14 residues in the CDR3. The V gene end was trimmed by 6 bases and the J gene end by 7 bases; junction bases not matched to a gene: 7. CDR3 protein: CASRRDRDLNEQFF. The CDR3 bases are TGTGCCAGCAGACGGGACAGGGATTTGAATGAGCAGTTCTTC.

J is TRBJ2-3 and V is TRBV4-1; no clear D. The CDR3 is made up of 12 amino acids. Germline V CDR1 and CDR2: MGHRA, YSYEKL. V was clipped by 1 base and J by 6 bases, with 5 bases between them. CDR3 coding DNA: TGCGCCAGCAGCCAAGTAATGGATACGCAGTATTTT. Translated, it gives CASSQVMDTQYF.

V usage is TRBV5-4 and J usage is TRBJ2-5; D is ambiguous. V lost 5 bases and J lost 2, with 13 bases in between. This CDR3 is built from 14 residues. The V gene's germline CDR1 is SGHNT and CDR2 YYREEE (reference sequence). The CDR3, as DNA: TGTGCCAGCAGTTTAGACTGGGATCAAGAGACCCAGTACTTC. It encodes CASSLDWDQETQYF. Combining the CDR3 with reference TRBV5-4 and TRBJ2-5 gives the whole variable domain ETGVTQSPTHLIKTRGQQVTLRCSSQSGHNTVSWYQQALGQGPQFIFQYYREEENGRGNFPPRFSGLQFPNYSSELNVNALELDDSALYLCASSLDWDQETQYFGPGTRLLVL.

CDR3 nucleotide sequence: TGTGCCAGCAGACGCGGGACTTACTACACAGATACGCAGTATTTT. Translated: CASRRGTYYTDTQYF. J is TRBJ2-3 and V is TRBV28; maybe TRBD2 (6 bases). The ends were cut back, 6 bases at V and 2 bases at J, with 15 bases in the middle. The germline V gene has CDR1 MDHEN and CDR2 SYDVKM. There are 15 residues in the CDR3.

The chain is built from TRBV27 and TRBJ2-7; D not resolved. The V end was cut by 5 bases, the J end by 2 bases, with 10 bases between. This CDR3 has 13 residues. The germline V gene has CDR1 MNHEY and CDR2 SMNVEV (reference sequence). The CDR3 bases are TGTGCCAGCAGTCCCGCCCGAACCTACGAGCAGTACTTC. As protein: CASSPARTYEQYF.

The chain recombines TRBV5-1 with TRBJ1-1, with D possibly TRBD1 on 6 matching bases. This CDR3 has 13 residues. Trimming took 3 bases from V and 4 from J, leaving 10 bases between them. Germline CDR1 is SGHRS and CDR2 is YFSETQ. CDR3 DNA: TGCGCCAGCAGCTATTCACAGGGCACTGAAGCTTTCTTT. This encodes CASSYSQGTEAFF.

J is TRBJ2-2 and V is TRBV14; TRBD2 aligns across 13 bases. V lost 4 bases and J lost 5; bases outside the gene matches: 1. CDR1 is SGHDN, CDR2 FVKESK, per germline. The CDR3 spans 15 residues. In DNA form, the CDR3 reads TGTGCCAGCAGCCGGGGACTAGCGGGGACCGGGGAGCTGTTTTTT. This gives the protein CASSRGLAGTGELFF. The full variable domain, completed using reference TRBV14 and TRBJ2-2, is EAGVTQFPSHSVIEKGQTVTLRCDPISGHDNLYWYRRVMGKEIKFLLHFVKESKQDESGMPNNRFLAERTGGTYSTLKVQPAELEDSGVYFCASSRGLAGTGELFFGEGSRLTVL.

V gene TRBV7-6 combines with J gene TRBJ2-7, with D hard to call. The ends were cut back, 2 bases at V and 3 bases at J, with 11 bases in the middle. This CDR3 spans 14 amino acids. Germline-derived CDR1 and CDR2 are SGHVS and FNYEAQ. CDR3 protein: CASSLRHDLYEQYF. CDR3 sequence (DNA): TGTGCCAGCAGCTTACGGCATGACCTCTACGAGCAGTACTTC.

This clone was counted only a few times. CDR3: CASSQEYNTEAFF. The DNA for the CDR3 is TGTGCCAGCAGCCAAGAATACAACACTGAAGCTTTCTTT. This chain links TRBV4-2 with TRBJ1-1; D not resolved. Per germline, CDR1 LGHNA and CDR2 YNFKEQ. The CDR3 spans 13 residues. Trimming took off 0 bases at V and 2 bases at J, with 4 bases between the two ends.

This clone was detected once. The V call is TRBV18, the J call TRBJ2-7; D tentatively fits TRBD1 or TRBD2 (6 bases each). The CDR3 spans 14 residues. The V end lost 3 bases, the J end lost 2 bases, and 11 bases lay between the germline ends. Germline CDR1 and CDR2: KGHSH and LQKENI. CDR3 protein: CASSPRDNTYEQYF. The CDR3 nucleotides read TGTGCCAGCTCACCGCGGGACAACACCTACGAGCAGTACTTC.

This clone was observed a few times. This chain links TRBV19 with TRBJ2-7, with D possibly TRBD1 on 6 matching bases. CDR1 LNHDA and CDR2 SQIVND come from the germline V gene (reference sequence). There are 15 residues in the CDR3. V shed 1 base and J shed 4 bases, with 14 bases lying between them. CDR3 bases: TGTGCCAGTAGTATAGCTGGGGACACCCTATACGAGCAGTACTTC. Translating gives CASSIAGDTLYEQYF. The whole variable domain, remainder taken from reference TRBV19 and TRBJ2-7, is DGGITQSPKYLFRKEGQNVTLSCEQNLNHDAMYWYRQDPGQGLRLIYYSQIVNDFQKGDIAEGYSVSREKKESFPLTVTSAQKNPTAFYLCASSIAGDTLYEQYFGPGTRLTVT.

This chain joins TRBV4-1 and TRBJ1-2, with 11 bases identical to TRBD1. With 1 base clipped from V and 4 bases from J, the junction kept 2 bases outside the gene matches. CDR1 is MGHRA and CDR2 is YSYEKL in the germline V gene. The CDR3 is 15 residues long. CDR3 in amino acids: CASSQGTGGVYGYTF. The CDR3 coding sequence is TGCGCCAGCAGCCAAGGGACAGGGGGCGTCTATGGCTACACCTTC.

The rearrangement uses TRBV7-9 and TRBJ1-4, with TRBD1 matching over 7 bases. This CDR3 has 14 residues. From germline, CDR1 is SEHNR and CDR2 FQNEAQ (reference sequence). The V segment lost 5 bases and the J segment 5 bases; nucleotides outside the gene matches: 5. The CDR3 DNA is TGTGCCAGCAGCCTCAGGGGGGAAAATGAAAAACTGTTTTTT. It codes for CASSLRGENEKLFF.

In this sample, this clone turned up once. The chain employs TRBV2 and TRBJ1-4, with 8 bases identical to TRBD1. V shed 6 bases and J 1 base; nucleotides not matched to a gene: 4. Looked up from germline, CDR1 is SNHLY and CDR2 is FYNNEI. The CDR3 covers 15 residues. The CDR3 DNA is TGTGCCAGCAGCCTTACAGGGGGAACTAATGAAAAACTGTTTTTT. This encodes CASSLTGGTNEKLFF.